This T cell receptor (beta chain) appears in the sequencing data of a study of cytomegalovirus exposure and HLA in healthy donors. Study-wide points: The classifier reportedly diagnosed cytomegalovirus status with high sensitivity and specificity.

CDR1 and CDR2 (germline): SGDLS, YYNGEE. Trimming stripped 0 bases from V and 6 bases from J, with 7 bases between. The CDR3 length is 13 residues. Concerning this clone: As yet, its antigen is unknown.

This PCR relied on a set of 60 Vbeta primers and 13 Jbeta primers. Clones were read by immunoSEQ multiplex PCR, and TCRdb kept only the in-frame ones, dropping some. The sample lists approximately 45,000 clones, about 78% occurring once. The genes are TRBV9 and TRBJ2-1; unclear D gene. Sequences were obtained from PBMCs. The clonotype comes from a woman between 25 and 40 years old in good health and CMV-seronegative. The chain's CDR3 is CASSVVSGNEQFF. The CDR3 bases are TGTGCCAGCAGCGTAGTGTCAGGCAATGAGCAGTTCTTC.